The following is a TCR beta chain sequence with its context. The sample belongs to a study of technical replicates of blood from a few donors. Germline V lookup: CDR1 SQVTM, CDR2 ANQGSEA. V dropped 7 bases and J dropped 0; count of bases not matched to a gene: 11. The CDR3 extends over 16 amino acids. Some clones are missing from TCRdb's copy, which holds only in-frame ones; the method was immunoSEQ multiplex PCR. The sample records under 85,000 clones, over 90% being singletons. The sample taken for sequencing was T cells isolated from PBMCs. The chain carries TRBV29-1 and TRBJ2-1, with 8 positions matching TRBD2. The clonotype was recovered from a human donor in good health. This CDR3 reads CSGGPGSGSSYNEQFF. Here the CDR3 DNA reads TGCAGCGGTGGGCCTGGGAGCGGGAGCTCCTACAATGAGCAGTTCTTC.